This T cell receptor beta chain stems from a study of PD-L1 blockade in urothelial cancer. Study at large: T cells were recovered from blood samples at a median of roughly 130,000.

The CDR3 has 15 amino acids. In germline, CDR1 is SNHLY, CDR2 FYNNEI. The junction had 5 bases not matched to a gene; V was cut back by 3 bases and J by 2 bases. Using immunoSEQ multiplex PCR, the repertoire was profiled, and TCRdb retains in-frame clones only, with some absent. Among 120,000 or so clones listed, 86% were seen once. Time point noted: peripheral blood 6 weeks after treatment start. Each patient gave between 1 and 8 samples of peripheral blood mononuclear cells, which were collected pretreatment and during treatment. J is TRBJ2-3 and V is TRBV2; 7 bases fit TRBD2. The sequence was collected from a man aged 50 to 60 with urothelial cancer. The specimen comprised PBMCs, sampled around atezolizumab (anti-PD-L1) treatment. The CDR3 coding sequence is TGTGCCAGCAGTGAGGGAGGGACCGACACAGATACGCAGTATTTT. This translates into CASSEGGTDTDTQYF.